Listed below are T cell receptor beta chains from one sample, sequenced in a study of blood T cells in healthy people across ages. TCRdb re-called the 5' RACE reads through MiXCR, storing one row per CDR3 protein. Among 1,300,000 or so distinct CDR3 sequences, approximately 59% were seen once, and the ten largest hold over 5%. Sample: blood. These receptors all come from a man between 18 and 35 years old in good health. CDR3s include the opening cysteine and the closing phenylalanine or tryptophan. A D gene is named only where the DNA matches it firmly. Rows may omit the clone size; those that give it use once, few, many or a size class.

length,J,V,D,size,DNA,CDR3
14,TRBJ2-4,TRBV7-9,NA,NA,TGTGCCAGCAGCCCCAGGACAGGCGGGACCATTCAGTACTTC,CASSPRTGGTIQYF
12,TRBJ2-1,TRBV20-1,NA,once,TGCAGTGCTCTCCTTCGAGGAATCGAGCAGTTCTTC,CSALLRGIEQFF
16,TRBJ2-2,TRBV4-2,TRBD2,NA,TGTGCCAGCAGCCAAGAGGGGCTAGCGGGGACCGGGGAGCTGTTTTTT,CASSQEGLAGTGELFF
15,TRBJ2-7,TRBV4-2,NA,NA,TGTGCCAGCAGCCAAGAATACGGCACTGCCTACGAGCAGTACTTC,CASSQEYGTAYEQYF
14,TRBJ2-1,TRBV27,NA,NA,TGTGCCAGTAGTTTGCGGGGTTTGGGCTACGAGCAGTTCTTC,CASSLRGLGYEQFF
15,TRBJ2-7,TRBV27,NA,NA,TGTGCCAGCGGCCACCGGGACAAGGGGGAATACGAGCAGTACTTC,CASGHRDKGEYEQYF
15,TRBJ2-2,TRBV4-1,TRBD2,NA,TGCGCCAGCAGCCAAGTAGCGGGGGGAGGCGGGGAGCTGTTTTTT,CASSQVAGGGGELFF
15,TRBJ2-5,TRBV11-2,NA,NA,TGTGCCAGCAGCTTAACCTGGACAGTGCAAGAGACCCAGTACTTC,CASSLTWTVQETQYF
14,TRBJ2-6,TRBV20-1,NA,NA,TGCAGTGCTAGGCGGAGAACTGGGGCCAACGTCCTGACTTTC,CSARRRTGANVLTF
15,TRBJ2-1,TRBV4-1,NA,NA,TGCGCCAGCAGCCACCAGGGGAGCTCCTACAATGAGCAGTTCTTC,CASSHQGSSYNEQFF
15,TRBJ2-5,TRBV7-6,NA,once,TGTGCCAGCAGTCCACGGGACCAGGATACAGTTGAGCAGTACTTC,CASSPRDQDTVEQYF
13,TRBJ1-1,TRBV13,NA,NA,TGTGCCAGCAGCCTCCTTGAGGACACTGAAGCTTTCTTT,CASSLLEDTEAFF
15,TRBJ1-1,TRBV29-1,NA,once,TGCAGCGTTGATGGGCCAGGGAGAGGTAACACTGAAGCTTTCTTT,CSVDGPGRGNTEAFF
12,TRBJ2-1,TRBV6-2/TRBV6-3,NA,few,TGTGCCAGCAGTTATGTCGTGAATGAGCAGTTCTTC,CASSYVVNEQFF
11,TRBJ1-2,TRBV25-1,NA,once,TGTGCCAGCAGTGGGCTCAGAAGAGTCACCTTC,CASSGLRRVTF
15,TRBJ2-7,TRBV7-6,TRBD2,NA,TGTGCCAGCAGCTTAGTGACTAGCGAGAATTACGAGCAGTACTTC,CASSLVTSENYEQYF
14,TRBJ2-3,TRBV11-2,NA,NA,TGTGCCAGCAGCCGGGACACCCCCACAGATACGCAGTATTTT,CASSRDTPTDTQYF
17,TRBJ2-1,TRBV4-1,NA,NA,TGCGCCAGCAGCCAAGGAAGACATTGGGGCTCCTACAATGAGCAGTTCTTC,CASSQGRHWGSYNEQFF
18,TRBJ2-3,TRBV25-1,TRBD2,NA,TGTGCCAGCAGTGATCTGGCGGGAGGGGGCTTTAGCACAGATACGCAGTATTTT,CASSDLAGGGFSTDTQYF
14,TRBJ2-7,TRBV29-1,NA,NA,TGCAGCGCCACAAGGGGGTTCCCTTCCTACGAGCAGTACTTC,CSATRGFPSYEQYF
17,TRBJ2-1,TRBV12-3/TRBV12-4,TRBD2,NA,TGTGCCAGCAGTTTCGCCTTAGCGGGAGGGCCTCCCAATGAGCAGTTCTTC,CASSFALAGGPPNEQFF
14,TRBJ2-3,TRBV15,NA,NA,TGTGCCACGGCGGACAGTTCCACTTGGGGTACGCAGTATTTT,CATADSSTWGTQYF
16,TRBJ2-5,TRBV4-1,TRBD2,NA,TGCGCCAGCAGCCAAGCAGGCGGGGGGGACCAAGAGACCCAGTACTTC,CASSQAGGGDQETQYF
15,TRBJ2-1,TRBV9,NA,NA,TGTGCCAGCAGCGCCTGGGGGGACTCCTACAATGAGCAGTTCTTC,CASSAWGDSYNEQFF
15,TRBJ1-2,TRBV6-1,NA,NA,TGTGCCAGCAGTGAAGCCGGGACTCCCGGCTATGGCTACACCTTC,CASSEAGTPGYGYTF
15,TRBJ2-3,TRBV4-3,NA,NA,TGCGCCAGCGCTAAAGACCCTCTTAGCACAGATACGCAGTATTTT,CASAKDPLSTDTQYF
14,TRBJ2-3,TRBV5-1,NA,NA,TGCGCCAGCAGCAAGGACAGTTCTCAGGATACGCAGTATTTT,CASSKDSSQDTQYF
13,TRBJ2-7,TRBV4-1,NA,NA,TGCGCCAGCAGCCAAGTTCGGGACGGCGAGCAGTACTTC,CASSQVRDGEQYF
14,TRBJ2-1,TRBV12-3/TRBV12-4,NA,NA,TGTGCCAGCAGTTTAGTATTCGATGGGCTAGAGCAGTTCTTC,CASSLVFDGLEQFF
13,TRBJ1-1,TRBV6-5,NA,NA,TGTGCCAGCAGTGACGGGGGAGGAGCTGAAGCTTTCTTT,CASSDGGGAEAFF
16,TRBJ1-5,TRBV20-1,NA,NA,TGCAGTGCTAGAGTTACGGCGGCCTATAGCAATCAGCCCCAGCATTTT,CSARVTAAYSNQPQHF
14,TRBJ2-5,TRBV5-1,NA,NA,TGCGCCAGCTCCACGGGGGAAGGCTGGGAGACCCAGTACTTC,CASSTGEGWETQYF
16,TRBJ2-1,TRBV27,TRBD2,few,TGTGCCAGCCGTCTAGCGGGATTCGGAGAGTACAATGAGCAGTTCTTC,CASRLAGFGEYNEQFF
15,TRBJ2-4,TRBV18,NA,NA,TGTGCCAGCTCACCGGCGGGTCTAGCCAAAAACATTCAGTACTTC,CASSPAGLAKNIQYF
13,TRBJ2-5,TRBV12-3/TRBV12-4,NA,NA,TGTGCCAGCAGTTTATTTTTCGGAGAGACCCAGTACTTC,CASSLFFGETQYF
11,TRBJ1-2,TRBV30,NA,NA,TGTGCCTGGATCTCAGGGAGTGGCTACACCTTC,CAWISGSGYTF
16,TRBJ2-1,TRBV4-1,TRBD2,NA,TGCGCCAGCAGTGGGCTTTCTAGCGGGGGGCGCAATGAGCAGTTCTTC,CASSGLSSGGRNEQFF
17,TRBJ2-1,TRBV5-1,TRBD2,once,TGCGCCAGCAGCCCCGGCGGACTAGCGGGGGCCTACAATGAGCAGTTCTTC,CASSPGGLAGAYNEQFF
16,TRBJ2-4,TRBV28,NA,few,TGTGCCAGCAGTTTTAGGAGTAGGTTAGCCAAAAACATTCAGTACTTC,CASSFRSRLAKNIQYF
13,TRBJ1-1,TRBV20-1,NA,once,TGCAGTGCTAGAGGAAGGGGTTTCGGTGAAGCTTTCTTT,CSARGRGFGEAFF
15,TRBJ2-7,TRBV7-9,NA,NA,TGTGCCAGCAGCTTGAGTTGGGACACTAACTACGAGCAGTACTTC,CASSLSWDTNYEQYF
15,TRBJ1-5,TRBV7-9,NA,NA,TGTGCCAGCAGCGACGGGTCTGCAGGCAATCAGCCCCAGCATTTT,CASSDGSAGNQPQHF
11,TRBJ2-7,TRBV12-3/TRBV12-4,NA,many,TGTGCCAGCAGTTTGAGGGGCGAGCAGTACTTC,CASSLRGEQYF
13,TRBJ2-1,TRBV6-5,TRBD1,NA,TGTGCCAGCAACCGACAGGGGAGCAATGAGCAGTTCTTC,CASNRQGSNEQFF
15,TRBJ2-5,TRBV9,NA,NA,TGTGCCAGGAGCACTCTCTGGGAGACGGGAGAGACCCAGTACTTC,CARSTLWETGETQYF
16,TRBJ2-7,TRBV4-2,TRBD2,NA,TGTGCCAGCAGCTCGCCCGGCGGGACGGGGGGAAGCGAGCAGTACTTC,CASSSPGGTGGSEQYF
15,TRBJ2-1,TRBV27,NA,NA,TGTGCCAGCAGTTTTGGTTTCGGGACCTACAATGAGCAGTTCTTC,CASSFGFGTYNEQFF
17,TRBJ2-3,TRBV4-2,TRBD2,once,TGTGCCAGCAGCCCTCTGGGGGGTAGCGGGAAACCAGATACGCAGTATTTT,CASSPLGGSGKPDTQYF
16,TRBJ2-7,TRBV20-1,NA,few,TGCAGTGCTAGAGATGTAATGGGTTCCCCTAGCGACGAGCAGTACTTC,CSARDVMGSPSDEQYF
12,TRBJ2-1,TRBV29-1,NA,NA,TGCAGCGTTGACGGGACTTTCAATGAGCAGTTCTTC,CSVDGTFNEQFF
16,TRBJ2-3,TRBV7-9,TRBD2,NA,TGTGCCAGCACCACGTGGGAGGGGCGCATGACAGATACGCAGTATTTT,CASTTWEGRMTDTQYF
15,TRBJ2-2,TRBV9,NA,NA,TGTGCCAGCAGCGTAGACAGCGCGAACACCGGGGAGCTGTTTTTT,CASSVDSANTGELFF
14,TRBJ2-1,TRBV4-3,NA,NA,TGCGCCAGCAGCCAAAGTCTTGGGTACAATGAGCAGTTCTTC,CASSQSLGYNEQFF
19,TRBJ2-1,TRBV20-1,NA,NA,TGCAGTGCTAGACTCCGGGACAGGTTTGGCGGGAGGTTCCGCAATGAGCAGTTCTTC,CSARLRDRFGGRFRNEQFF
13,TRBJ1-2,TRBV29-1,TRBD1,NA,TGCAGCGTTCGGACAGGGGGTAACTATGGCTACACCTTC,CSVRTGGNYGYTF
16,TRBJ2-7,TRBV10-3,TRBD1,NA,TGTGCCATCAGTGGGACCCGACAGGGGACGTCCGACGAGCAGTACTTC,CAISGTRQGTSDEQYF
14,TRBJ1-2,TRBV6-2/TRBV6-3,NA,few,TGTGCCAGCACCGACGTCCGGCTGCATAGCTTCTACACCTTC,CASTDVRLHSFYTF
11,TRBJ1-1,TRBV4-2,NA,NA,TGTGCCAGCAGCTATAGCCATGAAGCTTTCTTT,CASSYSHEAFF
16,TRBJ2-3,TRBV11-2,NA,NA,TGTGCCAGCAGCACACCTCGGACAGCCTTTTCCGATACGCAGTATTTT,CASSTPRTAFSDTQYF